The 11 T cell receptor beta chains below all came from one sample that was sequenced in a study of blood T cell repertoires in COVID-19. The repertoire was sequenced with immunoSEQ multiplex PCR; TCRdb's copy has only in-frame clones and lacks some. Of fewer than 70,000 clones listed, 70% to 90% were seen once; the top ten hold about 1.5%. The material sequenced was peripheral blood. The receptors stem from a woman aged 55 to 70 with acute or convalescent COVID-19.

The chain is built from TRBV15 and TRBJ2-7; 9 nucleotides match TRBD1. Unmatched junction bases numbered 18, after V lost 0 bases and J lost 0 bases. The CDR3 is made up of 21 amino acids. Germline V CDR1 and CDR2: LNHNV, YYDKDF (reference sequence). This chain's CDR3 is CATSRDLPLLGQGKSSYEQYF. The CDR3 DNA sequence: TGTGCCACCAGCAGAGATCTCCCCCTTTTAGGACAGGGGAAAAGCTCCTACGAGCAGTACTTC.

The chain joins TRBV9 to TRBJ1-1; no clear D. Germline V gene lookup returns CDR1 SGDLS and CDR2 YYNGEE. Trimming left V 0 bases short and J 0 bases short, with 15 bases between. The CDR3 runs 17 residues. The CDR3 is CASSVADMRGLNTEAFF. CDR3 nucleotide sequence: TGTGCCAGCAGCGTAGCTGATATGAGAGGATTGAACACTGAAGCTTTCTTT.

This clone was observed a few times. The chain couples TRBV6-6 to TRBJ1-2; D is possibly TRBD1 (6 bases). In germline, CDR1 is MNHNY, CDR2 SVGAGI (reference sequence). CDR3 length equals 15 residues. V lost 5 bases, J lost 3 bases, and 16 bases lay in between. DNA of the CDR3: TGTGCCAGCAGTCCCATGCGGAGACAGGACTATGGCTACACCTTC. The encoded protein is CASSPMRRQDYGYTF.

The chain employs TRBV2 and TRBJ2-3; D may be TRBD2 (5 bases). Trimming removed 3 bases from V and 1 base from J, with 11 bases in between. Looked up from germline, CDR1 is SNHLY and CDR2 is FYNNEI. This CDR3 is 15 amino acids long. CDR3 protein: CASSEARVGTDTQYF. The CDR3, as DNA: TGTGCCAGCAGTGAGGCGAGGGTCGGCACAGATACGCAGTATTTT.

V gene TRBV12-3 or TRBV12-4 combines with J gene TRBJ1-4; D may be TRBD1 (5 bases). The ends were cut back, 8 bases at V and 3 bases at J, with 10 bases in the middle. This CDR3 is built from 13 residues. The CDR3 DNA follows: TGTGCCAGCCGCGGGGGTCCTAATGAAAAACTGTTTTTT. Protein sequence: CASRGGPNEKLFF.

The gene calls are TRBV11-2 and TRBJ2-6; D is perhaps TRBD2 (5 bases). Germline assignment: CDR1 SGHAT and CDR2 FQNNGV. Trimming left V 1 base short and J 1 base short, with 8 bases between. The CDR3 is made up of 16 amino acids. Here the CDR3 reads CASSLVGGSGANVLTF. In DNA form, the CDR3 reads TGTGCCAGCAGCTTAGTCGGAGGATCTGGGGCCAACGTCCTGACTTTC.

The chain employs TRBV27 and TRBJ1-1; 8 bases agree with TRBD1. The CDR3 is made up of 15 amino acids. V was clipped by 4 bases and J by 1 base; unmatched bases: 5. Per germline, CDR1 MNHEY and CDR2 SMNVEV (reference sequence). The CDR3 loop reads CASSSQGAENTEAFF. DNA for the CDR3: TGTGCCAGCAGTTCCCAGGGGGCCGAGAACACTGAAGCTTTCTTT.

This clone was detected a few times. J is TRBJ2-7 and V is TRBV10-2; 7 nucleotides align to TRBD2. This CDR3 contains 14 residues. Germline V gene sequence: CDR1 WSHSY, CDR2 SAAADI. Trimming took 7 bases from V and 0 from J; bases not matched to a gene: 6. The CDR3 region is CASTVTSSSYEQYF. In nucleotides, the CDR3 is TGCGCCAGCACCGTGACTAGCAGCTCCTACGAGCAGTACTTC.

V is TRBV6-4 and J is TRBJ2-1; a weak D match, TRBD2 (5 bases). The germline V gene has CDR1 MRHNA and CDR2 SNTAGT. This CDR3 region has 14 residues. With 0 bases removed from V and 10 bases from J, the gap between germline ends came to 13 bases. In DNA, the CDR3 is TGTGCCAGCAGTGACTCGAGCGGAGGAGGAGAGCAGTTCTTC. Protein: CASSDSSGGGEQFF.

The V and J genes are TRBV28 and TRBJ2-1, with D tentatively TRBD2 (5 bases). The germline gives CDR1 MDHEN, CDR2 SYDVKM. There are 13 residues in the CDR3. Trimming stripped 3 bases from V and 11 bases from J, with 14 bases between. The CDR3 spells CASSFLGILKQFF. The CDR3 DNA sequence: TGTGCCAGCAGTTTCCTCGGGATCCTCAAGCAGTTCTTC.

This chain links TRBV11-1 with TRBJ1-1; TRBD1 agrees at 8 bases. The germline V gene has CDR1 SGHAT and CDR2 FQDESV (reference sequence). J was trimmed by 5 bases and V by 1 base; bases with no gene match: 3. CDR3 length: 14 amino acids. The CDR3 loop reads CASSLGQGRTEAFF. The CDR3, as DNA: TGTGCCAGCAGCTTAGGACAGGGGCGGACTGAAGCTTTCTTT. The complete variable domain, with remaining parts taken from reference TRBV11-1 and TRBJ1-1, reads EAEVAQSPRYKITEKSQAVAFWCDPISGHATLYWYRQILGQGPELLVQFQDESVVDDSQLPKDRFSAERLKGVDSTLKIQPAELGDSAMYLCASSLGQGRTEAFFGQGTRLTVV.